This paragraph covers one T cell receptor beta chain sequence. The method was immunoSEQ multiplex PCR; TCRdb's version includes in-frame clones alone and lacks a portion of them. The sample has more than 90,000 clones; 80% to 85% are singletons. The sample is drawn from a study of blood T cell repertoires in COVID-19. V was clipped by 0 bases and J by 6 bases, with 10 bases between them. The CDR3 has 14 residues. CDR1 and CDR2 (germline): MNHEY, SVGEGT. The sequence was collected from a man aged 60 to 75 with acute or convalescent COVID-19. This sequence joins TRBV6-2 or TRBV6-3 and TRBJ2-3; D may be TRBD2 (5 bases). The material sequenced was peripheral blood. The CDR3 loop reads CASSYSRGLDTQYF. The CDR3 DNA follows: TGTGCCAGCAGTTACTCTAGAGGGCTGGATACGCAGTATTTT.